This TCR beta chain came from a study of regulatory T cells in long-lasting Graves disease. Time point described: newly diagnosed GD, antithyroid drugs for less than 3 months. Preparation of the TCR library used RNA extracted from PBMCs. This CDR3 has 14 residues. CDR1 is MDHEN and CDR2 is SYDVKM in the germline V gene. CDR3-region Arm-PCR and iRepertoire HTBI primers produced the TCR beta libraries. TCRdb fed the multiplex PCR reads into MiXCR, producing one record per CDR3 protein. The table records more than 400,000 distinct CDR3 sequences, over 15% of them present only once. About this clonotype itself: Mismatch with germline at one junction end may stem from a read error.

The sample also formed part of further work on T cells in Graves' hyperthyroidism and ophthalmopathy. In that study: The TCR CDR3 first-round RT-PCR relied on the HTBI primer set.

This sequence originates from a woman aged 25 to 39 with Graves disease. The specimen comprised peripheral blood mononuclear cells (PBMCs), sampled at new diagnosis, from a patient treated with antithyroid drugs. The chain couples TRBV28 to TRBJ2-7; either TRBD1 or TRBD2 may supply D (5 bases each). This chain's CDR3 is CASSSAGASYEQHF. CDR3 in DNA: TGTGCCAGCAGTTCCGCCGGGGCATCCTACGAGCAGCACTTC.